This is a list of T cell receptor beta chains from one sample in a study of T cell repertoires in cytomegalovirus infection. TCRdb independently ran MiXCR on the reads; one entry per CDR3 protein. The table shows approximately 910,000 distinct CDR3 sequences, with 30% to 40% occurring only once. Their cognate antigens are unknown. The sample here was cultured CD8+ T cells from PBMCs, taken from culture after CMV antigen stimulation. The receptors stem from a human donor in good health (CMV status not recorded). Some clones in this sample may be carry-over from other donors' samples. CDR3s include the opening cysteine and the closing phenylalanine or tryptophan. Fields, in order: V gene, clone size, J gene, D gene, CDR3 protein, CDR3 DNA. The D gene is left open where the match is weak. Clone sizes are given selectively: once, few, many, or a class where the clone is expanded.

V gene: TRBV5-3; clone size: -; J gene: TRBJ1-2; D gene: -; CDR3 protein: CASSLRPGFLPDYGYTF; CDR3 DNA: TGTGCCAGCAGCTTACGCCCGGGATTTCTCCCGGACTATGGCTACACCTTC
V gene: TRBV6-1; clone size: few; J gene: TRBJ2-7; D gene: TRBD2; CDR3 protein: CASSELAGAVYEQYF; CDR3 DNA: TGTGCCAGCAGTGAACTAGCGGGGGCGGTCTACGAGCAGTACTTC
V gene: TRBV6-1; clone size: many; J gene: TRBJ2-1; D gene: -; CDR3 protein: CASSSGGGGYNEQFF; CDR3 DNA: TGTGCCAGCAGCTCCGGAGGGGGGGGATACAATGAGCAGTTCTTC
V gene: TRBV11-2; clone size: many; J gene: TRBJ2-5; D gene: -; CDR3 protein: CASSLAGVETQYF; CDR3 DNA: TGTGCCAGCAGCTTAGCGGGGGTGGAGACCCAGTACTTC
V gene: TRBV4-3; clone size: -; J gene: TRBJ1-1; D gene: -; CDR3 protein: CASSYQLDTEAFF; CDR3 DNA: TGCGCCAGCAGCTACCAACTGGACACTGAAGCTTTCTTT
V gene: TRBV25-1; clone size: -; J gene: TRBJ2-1; D gene: -; CDR3 protein: CASGELWGSSYNEQFF; CDR3 DNA: TGTGCCAGCGGGGAACTTTGGGGGAGCTCCTACAATGAGCAGTTCTTC
V gene: TRBV6-5; clone size: -; J gene: TRBJ1-2; D gene: -; CDR3 protein: CASSYGSELYGYTF; CDR3 DNA: TGTGCCAGCAGTTACGGGTCAGAACTCTATGGCTACACCTTC
V gene: TRBV6-1; clone size: -; J gene: TRBJ2-1; D gene: -; CDR3 protein: CASSEGPIDNEQFF; CDR3 DNA: TGTGCCAGCAGTGAGGGGCCTATTGACAATGAGCAGTTCTTC
V gene: TRBV7-6; clone size: -; J gene: TRBJ2-1; D gene: -; CDR3 protein: CASSLTRMAGADYNEQFF; CDR3 DNA: TGTGCCAGCAGCCTCACGCGGATGGCGGGGGCCGACTACAATGAGCAGTTCTTC
V gene: TRBV6-2/TRBV6-3; clone size: -; J gene: TRBJ1-2; D gene: -; CDR3 protein: CASSSPTRDYGYTF; CDR3 DNA: TGTGCCAGCAGTTCACCGACCAGGGACTATGGCTACACCTTC
V gene: TRBV9; clone size: few; J gene: TRBJ2-5; D gene: -; CDR3 protein: CASSVATETQYF; CDR3 DNA: TGTGCCAGCAGCGTAGCTACGGAGACCCAGTACTTC
V gene: TRBV4-1; clone size: -; J gene: TRBJ2-1; D gene: -; CDR3 protein: CASSQDRGSSNEQFF; CDR3 DNA: TGCGCCAGCAGCCAAGATAGAGGAAGCTCCAATGAGCAGTTCTTC
V gene: TRBV7-2; clone size: many; J gene: TRBJ1-1; D gene: -; CDR3 protein: CASSLAGLYWNTEAFF; CDR3 DNA: TGTGCCAGCAGCTTAGCAGGACTGTACTGGAACACTGAAGCTTTCTTT
V gene: TRBV7-8; clone size: many; J gene: TRBJ2-1; D gene: -; CDR3 protein: CASSLSGSSAHEQFF; CDR3 DNA: TGTGCCAGCAGCCTTTCGGGGTCCAGCGCCCATGAGCAGTTCTTC
V gene: TRBV27; clone size: few; J gene: TRBJ1-2; D gene: TRBD1; CDR3 protein: CASSLQDRSPGYTF; CDR3 DNA: TGTGCCAGCAGTTTACAGGACAGGTCCCCTGGCTACACCTTC
V gene: TRBV5-1; clone size: few; J gene: TRBJ1-2; D gene: TRBD1; CDR3 protein: CASSFGAGGGYGYTF; CDR3 DNA: TGCGCCAGCAGCTTTGGGGCAGGGGGCGGCTATGGCTACACCTTC
V gene: TRBV7-9; clone size: few; J gene: TRBJ2-3; D gene: TRBD1; CDR3 protein: CASSTGTGGSTDTQYF; CDR3 DNA: TGTGCCAGCAGCACCGGGACAGGGGGGAGTACAGATACGCAGTATTTT
V gene: TRBV19; clone size: -; J gene: TRBJ2-1; D gene: -; CDR3 protein: CASSISSSYNEQFF; CDR3 DNA: TGTGCCAGTAGTATTAGCAGCTCCTACAATGAGCAGTTCTTC
V gene: TRBV27; clone size: -; J gene: TRBJ1-4; D gene: TRBD1; CDR3 protein: CASSLWGTDEKLFF; CDR3 DNA: TGTGCCAGCAGTTTATGGGGGACAGATGAAAAACTGTTTTTT
V gene: TRBV7-9; clone size: -; J gene: TRBJ1-2; D gene: TRBD1; CDR3 protein: CASSQPEGQGWYGYTF; CDR3 DNA: TGTGCCAGCAGCCAACCCGAGGGACAGGGTTGGTATGGCTACACCTTC
V gene: TRBV20-1; clone size: few; J gene: TRBJ2-3; D gene: -; CDR3 protein: CSARARTGDTQYF; CDR3 DNA: TGCAGTGCTAGAGCCAGAACAGGAGATACGCAGTATTTT
V gene: TRBV11-2; clone size: -; J gene: TRBJ2-4; D gene: -; CDR3 protein: CASSLGFAALAKNIQYF; CDR3 DNA: TGTGCCAGCAGCTTAGGGTTTGCAGCGCTAGCCAAAAACATTCAGTACTTC
V gene: TRBV20-1; clone size: few; J gene: TRBJ1-2; D gene: -; CDR3 protein: CSARPPREAFYGYTF; CDR3 DNA: TGCAGTGCTAGACCCCCGAGGGAGGCCTTCTATGGCTACACCTTC
V gene: TRBV7-2; clone size: many; J gene: TRBJ2-1; D gene: -; CDR3 protein: CASSLGFSYNEQFF; CDR3 DNA: TGTGCCAGCAGCTTAGGGTTTTCCTACAATGAGCAGTTCTTC
V gene: TRBV4-2; clone size: -; J gene: TRBJ2-1; D gene: TRBD2; CDR3 protein: CASSFTSGGYNEQSF; CDR3 DNA: TGTGCCAGCAGCTTTACTAGCGGGGGATACAATGAGCAGTCCTTC
V gene: TRBV20-1; clone size: -; J gene: TRBJ2-7; D gene: TRBD2; CDR3 protein: CSARDRTSGGYYYEQYF; CDR3 DNA: TGCAGTGCTAGAGATAGGACTAGCGGGGGGTACTACTACGAGCAGTACTTC
V gene: TRBV20-1; clone size: -; J gene: TRBJ2-4; D gene: -; CDR3 protein: CSAPPLYEATKNIQYF; CDR3 DNA: TGCAGTGCTCCCCCTTTATACGAGGCGACCAAAAACATTCAGTACTTC
V gene: TRBV7-9; clone size: many; J gene: TRBJ2-1; D gene: TRBD1; CDR3 protein: CASSSQGTDSYNEQFF; CDR3 DNA: TGTGCCAGCAGCTCTCAAGGGACAGATTCCTACAATGAGCAGTTCTTC
V gene: TRBV28; clone size: -; J gene: TRBJ1-6; D gene: -; CDR3 protein: CASSSPPGHRIHSPLHF; CDR3 DNA: TGTGCCAGCAGTTCACCCCCGGGACATCGTATCCATTCACCCCTCCACTTT
V gene: TRBV4-1; clone size: few; J gene: TRBJ2-3; D gene: TRBD2; CDR3 protein: CASSQPTAGDLDTQYF; CDR3 DNA: TGCGCCAGCAGCCAACCAACAGCGGGGGACCTAGATACGCAGTATTTT
V gene: TRBV27; clone size: -; J gene: TRBJ2-2; D gene: -; CDR3 protein: CASSLSLGPKEELFF; CDR3 DNA: TGTGCCAGCAGTTTAAGTCTGGGGCCTAAGGAGGAGCTGTTTTTT
V gene: TRBV24-1; clone size: -; J gene: TRBJ2-2; D gene: TRBD2; CDR3 protein: CATGSSGLAGGDTGELFF; CDR3 DNA: TGTGCCACCGGGAGTTCCGGACTAGCGGGGGGTGACACCGGGGAGCTGTTTTTT
V gene: TRBV6-1; clone size: few; J gene: TRBJ2-7; D gene: -; CDR3 protein: CASSEDPSAYEQYF; CDR3 DNA: TGTGCCAGCAGTGAAGACCCTAGTGCCTACGAGCAGTACTTC
V gene: TRBV27; clone size: -; J gene: TRBJ2-4; D gene: TRBD1; CDR3 protein: CASSPTGVNIQYF; CDR3 DNA: TGTGCCAGCAGCCCGACAGGGGTGAACATTCAGTACTTC
V gene: TRBV2; clone size: -; J gene: TRBJ1-1; D gene: -; CDR3 protein: CASTGQPTEAFF; CDR3 DNA: TGTGCCAGCACAGGACAGCCCACTGAAGCTTTCTTT
V gene: TRBV12-3/TRBV12-4; clone size: many; J gene: TRBJ1-2; D gene: -; CDR3 protein: CASILSGGYTF; CDR3 DNA: TGTGCCAGCATCCTCTCCGGAGGCTACACCTTC
V gene: TRBV7-9; clone size: many; J gene: TRBJ2-3; D gene: TRBD2; CDR3 protein: CASSHHPGLAGTDTQYF; CDR3 DNA: TGTGCCAGCAGCCACCATCCGGGACTAGCGGGGACAGATACGCAGTATTTT
V gene: TRBV27; clone size: -; J gene: TRBJ2-1; D gene: -; CDR3 protein: CASSLPYRDEQFF; CDR3 DNA: TGTGCCAGCAGTTTACCCTACAGGGATGAGCAGTTCTTC
V gene: TRBV7-9; clone size: few; J gene: TRBJ2-3; D gene: -; CDR3 protein: CASSPPEDRDTQYF; CDR3 DNA: TGTGCCAGCAGCCCTCCCGAGGACCGGGATACGCAGTATTTT
V gene: TRBV11-3; clone size: -; J gene: TRBJ2-1; D gene: -; CDR3 protein: CASSNPDRPSEQFF; CDR3 DNA: TGTGCCAGCAGCAACCCGGACCGACCGAGTGAGCAGTTCTTC
V gene: TRBV20-1; clone size: -; J gene: TRBJ2-1; D gene: -; CDR3 protein: CSAWDTGGNEQFF; CDR3 DNA: TGCAGTGCCTGGGACACCGGAGGGAATGAGCAGTTCTTC
V gene: TRBV7-6; clone size: many; J gene: TRBJ1-2; D gene: -; CDR3 protein: CASSLASNYGYTF; CDR3 DNA: TGTGCCAGCAGCTTAGCCAGTAACTATGGCTACACCTTC
V gene: TRBV24-1; clone size: many; J gene: TRBJ2-6; D gene: -; CDR3 protein: CATKRGENGGANVLTF; CDR3 DNA: TGTGCCACCAAAAGGGGGGAGAACGGTGGGGCCAACGTCCTGACTTTC
V gene: TRBV27; clone size: -; J gene: TRBJ2-2; D gene: TRBD1; CDR3 protein: CASSSDRGLGTGELFF; CDR3 DNA: TGTGCCAGCAGTTCGGACAGGGGGCTAGGTACCGGGGAGCTGTTTTTT
V gene: TRBV7-8; clone size: many; J gene: TRBJ2-3; D gene: -; CDR3 protein: CASSPPPGQLGADTQYF; CDR3 DNA: TGTGCCAGCAGCCCCCCTCCAGGGCAGCTAGGCGCAGATACGCAGTATTTT